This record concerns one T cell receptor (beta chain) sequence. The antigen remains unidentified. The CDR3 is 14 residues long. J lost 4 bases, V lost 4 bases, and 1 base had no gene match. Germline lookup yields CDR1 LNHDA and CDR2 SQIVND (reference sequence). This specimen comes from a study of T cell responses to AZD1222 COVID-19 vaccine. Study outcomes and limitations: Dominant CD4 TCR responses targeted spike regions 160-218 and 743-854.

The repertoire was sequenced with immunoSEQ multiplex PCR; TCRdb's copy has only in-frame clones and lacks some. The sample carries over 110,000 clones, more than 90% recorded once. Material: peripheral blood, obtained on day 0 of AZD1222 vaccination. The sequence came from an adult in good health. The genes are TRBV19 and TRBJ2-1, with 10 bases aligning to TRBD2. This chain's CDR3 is CASSKAGGYNEQFF. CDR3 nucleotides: TGTGCCAGTAGTAAAGCGGGAGGGTACAATGAGCAGTTCTTC.